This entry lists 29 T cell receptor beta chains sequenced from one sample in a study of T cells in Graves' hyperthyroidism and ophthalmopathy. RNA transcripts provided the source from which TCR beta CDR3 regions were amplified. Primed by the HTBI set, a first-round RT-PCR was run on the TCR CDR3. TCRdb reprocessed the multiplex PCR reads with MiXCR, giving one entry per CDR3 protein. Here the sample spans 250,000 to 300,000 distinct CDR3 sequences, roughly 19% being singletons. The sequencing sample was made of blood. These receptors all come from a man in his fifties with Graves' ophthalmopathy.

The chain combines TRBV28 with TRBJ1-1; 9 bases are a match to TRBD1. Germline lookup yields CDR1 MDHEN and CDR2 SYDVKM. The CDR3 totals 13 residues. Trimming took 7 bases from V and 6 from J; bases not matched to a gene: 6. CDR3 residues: CASNPDRGPEAFF. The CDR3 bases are TGTGCCAGCAACCCGGACAGGGGCCCTGAAGCTTTCTTT.

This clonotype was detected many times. DNA of the CDR3: TGTGCCAGCAGCCCTAGGACTAGCGGGATCTCTGAGCAGTTCTTC. Amino acid sequence: CASSPRTSGISEQFF. The genes are TRBV11-2 and TRBJ2-1; 12 nucleotides align to TRBD2. V shed 5 bases and J 9 bases; nucleotides not matched to a gene: 8. This CDR3 contains 15 residues. Germline V CDR1 and CDR2: SGHAT, FQNNGV.

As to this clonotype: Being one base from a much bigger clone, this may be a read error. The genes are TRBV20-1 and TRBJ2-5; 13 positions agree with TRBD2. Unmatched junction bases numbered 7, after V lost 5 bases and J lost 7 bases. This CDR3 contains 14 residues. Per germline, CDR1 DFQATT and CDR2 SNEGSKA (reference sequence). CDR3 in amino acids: CSAELAGGSGTQYF. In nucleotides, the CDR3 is TGCAGTGCTGAACTAGCGGGAGGGTCGGGGACCCAGTACTTC.

Here the CDR3 DNA reads TGTGCCAGCAGCTTGGCACTAGCGGGTTACAATGAGCAGTTCTTC. It specifies CASSLALAGYNEQFF. This sequence joins TRBV5-8 and TRBJ2-1; TRBD2 aligns across 9 bases. There are 15 residues in the CDR3. Germline V lookup: CDR1 SGHTS, CDR2 YDEGEE. The V segment lost 0 bases and the J segment 4 bases; nucleotides outside the gene matches: 2.

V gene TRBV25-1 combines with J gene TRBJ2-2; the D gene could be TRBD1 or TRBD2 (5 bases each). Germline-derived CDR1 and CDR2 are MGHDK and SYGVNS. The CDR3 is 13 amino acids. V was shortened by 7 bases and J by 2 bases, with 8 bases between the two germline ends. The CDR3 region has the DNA TGTGCCAGCACCGGGACCAACACCGGGGAGCTGTTTTTT. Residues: CASTGTNTGELFF.

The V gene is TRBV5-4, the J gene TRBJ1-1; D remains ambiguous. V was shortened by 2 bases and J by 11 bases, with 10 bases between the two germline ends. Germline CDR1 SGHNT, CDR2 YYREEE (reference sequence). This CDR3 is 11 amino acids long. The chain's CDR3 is CASSLGYEAFF. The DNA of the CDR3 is TGTGCCAGCAGCTTAGGTTATGAGGCTTTCTTT. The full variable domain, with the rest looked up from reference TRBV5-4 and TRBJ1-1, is ETGVTQSPTHLIKTRGQQVTLRCSSQSGHNTVSWYQQALGQGPQFIFQYYREEENGRGNFPPRFSGLQFPNYSSELNVNALELDDSALYLCASSLGYEAFFGQGTRLTVV.

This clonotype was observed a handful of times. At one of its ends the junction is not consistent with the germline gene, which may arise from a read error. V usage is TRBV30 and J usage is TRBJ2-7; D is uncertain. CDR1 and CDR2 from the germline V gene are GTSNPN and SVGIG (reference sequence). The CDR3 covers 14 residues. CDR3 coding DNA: TGTGCCTGGAGTTCTGGCGTGAGCTCCTACAAGCAGTACTTC. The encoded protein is CAWSSGVSSYKQYF.

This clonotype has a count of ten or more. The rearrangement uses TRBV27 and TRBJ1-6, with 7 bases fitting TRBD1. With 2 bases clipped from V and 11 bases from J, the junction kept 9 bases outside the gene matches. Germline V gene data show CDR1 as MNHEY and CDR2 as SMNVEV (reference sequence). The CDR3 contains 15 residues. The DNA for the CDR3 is TGTGCCAGCAGTTTAAGTGGGACAGCGATTACACCCCTCCACTTT. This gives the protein CASSLSGTAITPLHF.

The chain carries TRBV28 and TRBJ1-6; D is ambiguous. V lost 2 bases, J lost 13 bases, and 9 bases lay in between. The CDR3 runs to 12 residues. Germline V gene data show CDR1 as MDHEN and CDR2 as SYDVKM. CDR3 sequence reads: CASSLNHFPLHF. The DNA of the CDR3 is TGTGCCAGCAGTTTAAACCATTTTCCCCTCCACTTT.

In DNA form, the CDR3 reads TGTGCCAGAGGGACAGGGAGTACGGCGGATACGCAGTATTTT. This codes for CARGTGSTADTQYF. This chain joins TRBV2 and TRBJ2-3; TRBD1 matches 9 bases. The junction had 10 bases not matched to a gene; V was cut back by 9 bases and J by 6 bases. The CDR3 covers 14 residues. The V gene's germline CDR1 is SNHLY and CDR2 FYNNEI.

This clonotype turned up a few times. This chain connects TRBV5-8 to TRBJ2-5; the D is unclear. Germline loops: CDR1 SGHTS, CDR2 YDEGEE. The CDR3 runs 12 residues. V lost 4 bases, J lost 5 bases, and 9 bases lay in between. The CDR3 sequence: CASSPTPETQYF. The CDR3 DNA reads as TGTGCCAGCAGCCCCACTCCGGAGACCCAGTACTTC.

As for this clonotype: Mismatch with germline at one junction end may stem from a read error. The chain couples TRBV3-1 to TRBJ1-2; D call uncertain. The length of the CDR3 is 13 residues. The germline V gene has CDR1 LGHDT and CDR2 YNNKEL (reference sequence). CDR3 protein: CATKAGDNHGYTF. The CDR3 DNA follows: TGTGCCACCAAAGCCGGGGATAACCATGGCTACACCTTC.

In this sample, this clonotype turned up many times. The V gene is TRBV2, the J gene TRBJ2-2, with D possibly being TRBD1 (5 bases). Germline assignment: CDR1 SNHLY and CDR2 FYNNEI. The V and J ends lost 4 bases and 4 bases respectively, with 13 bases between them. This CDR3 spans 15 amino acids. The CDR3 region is CASSVLGRGTGELFF. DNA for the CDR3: TGTGCCAGCAGTGTGTTGGGGCGCGGCACCGGGGAGCTGTTTTTT.

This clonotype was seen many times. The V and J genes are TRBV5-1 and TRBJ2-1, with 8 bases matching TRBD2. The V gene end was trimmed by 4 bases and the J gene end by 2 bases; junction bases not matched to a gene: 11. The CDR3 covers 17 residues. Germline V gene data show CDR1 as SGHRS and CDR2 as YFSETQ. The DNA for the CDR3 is TGCGCCAGCAGCACCGGCGGAACTAGCGGTGCCTACAATGAGCAGTTCTTC. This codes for CASSTGGTSGAYNEQFF.

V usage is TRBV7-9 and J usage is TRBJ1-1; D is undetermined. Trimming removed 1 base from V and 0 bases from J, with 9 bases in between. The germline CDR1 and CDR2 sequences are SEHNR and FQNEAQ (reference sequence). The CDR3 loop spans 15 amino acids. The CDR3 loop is CASSLESAVNTEAFF. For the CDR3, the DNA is TGTGCCAGCAGCTTAGAGTCGGCTGTGAACACTGAAGCTTTCTTT. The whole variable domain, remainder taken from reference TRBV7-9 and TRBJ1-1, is DTGVSQNPRHKITKRGQNVTFRCDPISEHNRLYWYRQTLGQGPEFLTYFQNEAQLEKSRLLSDRFSAERPKGSFSTLEIQRTEQGDSAMYLCASSLESAVNTEAFFGQGTRLTVV.

CDR3 nucleotide sequence: TGTGCCAGCAGCAATGTCTACGAGCAGTACTTC. Encoded protein: CASSNVYEQYF. The gene calls are TRBV27 and TRBJ2-7; D remains unclear. V lost 6 bases to trimming and J lost 3 bases, with 6 bases between them. This CDR3 region has 11 residues. Germline-derived CDR1 and CDR2 are MNHEY and SMNVEV (reference sequence).

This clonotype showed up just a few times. CDR3 in DNA: TGTGCCTGGAGTCAGACAGGCGGAGAGACCCAGTACTTC. Protein: CAWSQTGGETQYF. The gene calls are TRBV30 and TRBJ2-5; weak D call: TRBD1 (6 bases). The CDR3 contains 13 residues. V lost 2 bases and J 4 bases, leaving 11 bases between the germline ends. Looked up from germline, CDR1 is GTSNPN and CDR2 is SVGIG (reference sequence).

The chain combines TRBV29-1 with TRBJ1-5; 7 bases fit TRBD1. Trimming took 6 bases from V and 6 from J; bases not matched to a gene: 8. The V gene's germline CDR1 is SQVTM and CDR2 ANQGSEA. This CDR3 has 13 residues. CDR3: CSVGAGGRQPQHF. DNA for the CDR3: TGCAGCGTGGGGGCAGGGGGTCGTCAGCCCCAGCATTTT.

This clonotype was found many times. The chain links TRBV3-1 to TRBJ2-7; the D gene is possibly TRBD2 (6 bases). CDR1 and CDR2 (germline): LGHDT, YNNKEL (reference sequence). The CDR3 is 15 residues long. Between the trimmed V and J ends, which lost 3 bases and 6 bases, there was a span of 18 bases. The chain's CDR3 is CASSQYGGTVLEQYF. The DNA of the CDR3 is TGTGCCAGCAGCCAGTACGGGGGTACCGTCCTCGAGCAGTACTTC.

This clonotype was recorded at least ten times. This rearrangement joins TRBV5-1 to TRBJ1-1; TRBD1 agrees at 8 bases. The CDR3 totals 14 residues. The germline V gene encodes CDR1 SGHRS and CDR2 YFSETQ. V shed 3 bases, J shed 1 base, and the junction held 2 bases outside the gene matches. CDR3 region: CASSSGQENTEAFF. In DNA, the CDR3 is TGCGCCAGCAGCTCGGGACAGGAGAACACTGAAGCTTTCTTT.

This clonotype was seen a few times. The DNA for the CDR3 is TGTGCCAGCAGTGAAAGGCGGGCGAGGGGGTACCTTACCTACGAGCAGTACTTC. As protein: CASSERRARGYLTYEQYF. The chain recombines TRBV12-3 or TRBV12-4 with TRBJ2-7; a weak D match, TRBD1 (6 bases). The CDR3 contains 18 residues. Deletions cut 5 bases from V and 2 bases from J, with 25 bases between.

CDR3 sequence (DNA): TGTGCCAGCAGCCATCTATTTAGGGACAGACAAAACTATGGCTACACCTTC. Translation: CASSHLFRDRQNYGYTF. The chain combines TRBV3-1 with TRBJ1-2, with 7 bases lining up with TRBD1. After removal of 3 bases from V and 2 bases from J, the junction contained 12 bases not matched to a gene. Germline CDR1 is LGHDT and CDR2 is YNNKEL (reference sequence). The CDR3 length is 17 residues.

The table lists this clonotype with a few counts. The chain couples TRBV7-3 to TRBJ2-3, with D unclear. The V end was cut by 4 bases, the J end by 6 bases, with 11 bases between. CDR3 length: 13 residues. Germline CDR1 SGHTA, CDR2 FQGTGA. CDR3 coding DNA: TGTGCCAGCAGCTCCCGACTCGCGGATACGCAGTATTTT. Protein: CASSSRLADTQYF.

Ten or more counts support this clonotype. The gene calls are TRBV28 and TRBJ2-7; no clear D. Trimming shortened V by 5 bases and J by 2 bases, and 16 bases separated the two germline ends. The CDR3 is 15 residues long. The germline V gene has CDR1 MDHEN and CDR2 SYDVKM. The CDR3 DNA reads TGTGCCAGCAGTCCCGTGGGCTACCAGACCTACGAGCAGTACTTC. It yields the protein CASSPVGYQTYEQYF. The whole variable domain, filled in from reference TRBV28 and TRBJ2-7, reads DVKVTQSSRYLVKRTGEKVFLECVQDMDHENMFWYRQDPGLGLRLIYFSYDVKMKEKGDIPEGYSVSREKKERFSLILESASTNQTSMYLCASSPVGYQTYEQYFGPGTRLTVT.

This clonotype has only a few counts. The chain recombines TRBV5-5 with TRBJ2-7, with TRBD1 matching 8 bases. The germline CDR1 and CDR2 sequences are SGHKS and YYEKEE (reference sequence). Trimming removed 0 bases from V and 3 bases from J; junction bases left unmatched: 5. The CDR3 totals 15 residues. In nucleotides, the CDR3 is TGTGCCAGCAGCTTGGGAGGACAGGGATACTACGAGCAGTACTTC. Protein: CASSLGGQGYYEQYF.

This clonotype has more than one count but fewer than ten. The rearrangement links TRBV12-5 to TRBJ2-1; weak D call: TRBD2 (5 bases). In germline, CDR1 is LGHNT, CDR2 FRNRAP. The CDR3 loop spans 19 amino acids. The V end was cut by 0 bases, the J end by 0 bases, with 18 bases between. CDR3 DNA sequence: TGTGCTAGTGGTTTGGTAAGGGCTAGCAGATCTAGCTCCTACAATGAGCAGTTCTTC. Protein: CASGLVRASRSSSYNEQFF.

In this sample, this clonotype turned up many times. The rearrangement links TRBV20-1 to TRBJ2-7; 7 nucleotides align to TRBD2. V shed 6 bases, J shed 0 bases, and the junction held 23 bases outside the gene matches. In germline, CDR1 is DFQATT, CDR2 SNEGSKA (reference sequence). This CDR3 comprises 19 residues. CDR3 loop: CSAMAPWRELPSSSYEQYF. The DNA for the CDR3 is TGCAGTGCGATGGCCCCCTGGCGGGAGCTCCCCTCCTCCTCCTACGAGCAGTACTTC.

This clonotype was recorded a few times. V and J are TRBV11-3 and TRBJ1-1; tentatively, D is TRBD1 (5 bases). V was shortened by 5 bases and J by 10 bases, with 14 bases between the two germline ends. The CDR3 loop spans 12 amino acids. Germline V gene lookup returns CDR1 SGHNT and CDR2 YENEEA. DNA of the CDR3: TGTGCCAGCAGCCTTTCCACAGGCACAGCTTTCTTT. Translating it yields CASSLSTGTAFF.

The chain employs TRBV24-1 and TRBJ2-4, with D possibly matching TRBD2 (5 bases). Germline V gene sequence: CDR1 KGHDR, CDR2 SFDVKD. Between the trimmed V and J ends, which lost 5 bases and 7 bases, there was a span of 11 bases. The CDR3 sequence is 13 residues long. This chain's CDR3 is CATSAVGGNIQYF. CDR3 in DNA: TGTGCCACCAGTGCGGTAGGCGGGAACATTCAGTACTTC.